This T cell receptor beta chain was sequenced for a study of identical twins. A universal primer site was incorporated via template switching, and the cDNA contained unique molecular identifiers. TCRdb redid the calling of the 5' RACE reads with MiXCR, one entry per CDR3 protein. This repertoire shows some 590,000 distinct CDR3 sequences, 9.6% found once; its top ten account for roughly 3.2%. This clonotype has a count of ten or more. Its antigen is not identified. The V gene lost 1 base and the J gene lost 6 bases, with 10 bases spanning the gap. The CDR3 has 14 residues. Each donor was a healthy Caucasian. General study findings and limits: Cord blood beta clonotypes present at high abundance carried fewer insertions; no such pattern appeared in memory repertoires. Sequences that were beta out-of-frame showed weaker excess twin sharing.

This same sample was also taken into another study, of yellow fever vaccine responses in identical twins.

This rearrangement joins TRBV12-3 or TRBV12-4 to TRBJ1-5; TRBD1 is a possible D gene (5 bases). The origin of this receptor is a woman aged 18-35 years in good health. Input material: PBMCs. The CDR3 nucleotides read TGTGCCAGCAGTTTAGGGCAGGGAGCTCAGCCCCAGCATTTT. It is translated as CASSLGQGAQPQHF.